This T cell receptor beta chain is drawn from a study of cytomegalovirus exposure and HLA in healthy donors. In the PCR, 60 Vbeta and 13 Jbeta primers were used. TCRdb's copy holds only in-frame clones and misses some; the assay was immunoSEQ multiplex PCR. The table includes about 150,000 clones, around 74% detected once. At collection, donors were nominally healthy, but unrecorded immune exposures were probable. Comments on this clone: Antigen unknown.

General study results and limits: Solely CMV serostatus was available to characterize immune exposure.

The receptor was isolated from a man between 50 and 59 years old in good health and CMV-seropositive. The sample comprised PBMCs.

The CDR3 protein is CASSLQGISYEQYF. CDR3 in DNA: TGCGCCAGCAGCTTGCAGGGGATCTCCTACGAGCAGTACTTC. The rearrangement uses TRBV5-1 and TRBJ2-7; weak D call: TRBD1 (6 bases). The germline V gene encodes CDR1 SGHRS and CDR2 YFSETQ. Trimming left V 1 base short and J 0 bases short, with 8 bases between. The CDR3 is 14 residues long.